This T cell receptor beta chain was recovered during a study of OX40 agonist ivuxolimab in advanced cancers. Study-level background: As their treatment, patients were administered ivuxolimab, an agonistic anti-OX40 (CD134) antibody. General study results and limits: The work left the antigen specificity of expanded peripheral T cells undetermined.

The method was immunoSEQ multiplex PCR; TCRdb's version includes in-frame clones alone and lacks a portion of them. The table has about 99,000 clones, approximately 94% seen once. Trimming took off 1 base at V and 0 bases at J, with 6 bases between the two ends. CDR1 and CDR2 from the germline V gene are MDHEN and SYDVKM. The CDR3 runs 14 residues. Notes on this clone: Its antigen is not identified.

The receptor comes from an adult with an advanced solid tumor such as melanoma, head and neck, liver or kidney cancer. The material sequenced was CD4+ or CD8+ T cells sorted from blood, taken in a trial of the OX40 agonist ivuxolimab. J is TRBJ1-1 and V is TRBV28; unclear D gene. CDR3 DNA: TGTGCCAGCAGTTTATCCTATATGAACACTGAAGCTTTCTTT. Translated, it gives CASSLSYMNTEAFF.